This TCR beta chain was profiled in a study of blood T cell repertoires in COVID-19 (dated by TCRdb to 2020 to 2022). For context, the study as a whole: The collaborator samples originated in the United States, Italy and Spain and spanned the acute and convalescent phases of COVID-19. The material from the prospective study consisted of cDNA or gDNA derived from T cells, B-cell-depleted T cells, or PBMCs. Deeply sampled blood TCRbeta repertoires from subjects exposed to, actively infected with, or recovered from COVID-19 were included in the dataset. A freely available public database, intended as a resource for researchers studying the immune response to SARS-CoV-2, is where the repertoires were released. Samples came from the ongoing ImmuneRACE study (first 160 participants) plus 1,254 subjects from 6 global collaborators. Nearly every sample came with metadata listing a de-identified subject ID, COVID-19 status, age in years and sex. Where available, HLA class I and class II types were taken from metadata supplied by the sample provider and were not determined by assay-based typing. The investigation overall reported the following: How much clinical and demographic metadata was included differed by source and by participant, and the metadata was provided uncurated.

CDR1 and CDR2 are read off the germline V gene (reference sequence) as LNHDA and SQIVND. Spanning cysteine to phenylalanine, the CDR3 consists of 14 amino acids. Of the read, only the CDR3 DNA is kept; its 42 bases are in frame from base 1. Comments on this clone: Its antigen is unknown. A junction boundary mismatches the germline segment, possibly from a read error.

TCRbeta CDR3 regions were amplified from genomic DNA using the immunoSEQ Assay, a bias-controlled multiplex PCR. As for the authors' bioinformatics: The number of nucleated cells in each sample was estimated from the amplification of reference gene primers within the assay. To quantify the absolute abundance of each unique TCRbeta CDR3 rearrangement, sequence reads were collapsed and filtered. For each sample, productive Simpson clonality was calculated by taking the square root of Simpson's diversity index across productive rearrangements. What TCRdb holds here is the immuneACCESS table cut down to in-frame rearrangements. Part of the clones is not present; checked against another copy, under half of the missing clones reflect an unresolved V gene, and the others are unexplained. For V, J and clone size, that table is used; D and trimming come from the DNA. Recorded for this sample are around 250,000 clones; around four fifths of them occurred a single time. Clones ranked in the top ten supply under 5.5% of the sample.

Another Seattle source contributed samples from volunteer blood donors who had recovered from COVID-19. The collaborating institutions used their own protocols to collect whole blood in K2EDTA tubes. Collaborator samples were shipped for TCRbeta analysis as frozen whole blood, isolated PBMCs, or DNA extracted from either sample type. This receptor was taken from a man between 60 and 75 years old who had recovered from COVID-19. The rearranged segments are TRBV19 and TRBJ1-6, with TRBD1 matching 8 junction bases. The specimen was peripheral blood. The DNA sequence reads TGTACCAGTAGTATGCGACAGGGGAATTCACCCCTCCACTTT. This gives the protein CTSSMRQGNSPLHF.